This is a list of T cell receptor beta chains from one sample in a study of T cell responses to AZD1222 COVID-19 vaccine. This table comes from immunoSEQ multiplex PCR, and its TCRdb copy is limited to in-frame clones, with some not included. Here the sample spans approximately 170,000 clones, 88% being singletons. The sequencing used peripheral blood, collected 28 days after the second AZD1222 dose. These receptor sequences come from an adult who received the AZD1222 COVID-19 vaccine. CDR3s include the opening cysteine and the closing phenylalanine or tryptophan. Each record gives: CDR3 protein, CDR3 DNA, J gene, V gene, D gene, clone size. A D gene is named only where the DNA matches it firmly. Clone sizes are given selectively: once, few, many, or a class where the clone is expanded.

CASSLAGNPHFPGNTIYF TGTGCCAGCAGCTTAGCCGGTAATCCTCACTTTCCTGGAAACACCATATATTTT TRBJ1-3 TRBV11-2 . .
CASSIRGRPTEAFF TGTGCCAGTAGTATCCGCGGGAGGCCCACTGAAGCTTTCTTT TRBJ1-1 TRBV19 . .
CASSEDRGPQPQHF TGTGCCAGCAGTGAAGACAGGGGGCCTCAGCCCCAGCATTTT TRBJ1-5 TRBV28 TRBD1 .
CASSQRGGRYEQFF TGTGCCAGCAGCCAGCGGGGGGGCCGGTATGAGCAGTTCTTC TRBJ2-1 TRBV7-2 TRBD2 .
CASSEKGLYGYTF TGTGCCAGCAGTGAAAAGGGGCTCTATGGCTACACCTTC TRBJ1-2 TRBV6-1 . .
CASSIPDPYGYTF TGTGCCAGTAGTATCCCAGACCCCTATGGCTACACCTTC TRBJ1-2 TRBV19 . .
CASSPTGDGYTF TGTGCCAGCAGCCCAACAGGAGATGGCTACACCTTC TRBJ1-2 TRBV5-6 . .
CAGQEDANSPLHF TGCGCTGGACAGGAGGACGCTAATTCACCCCTCCACTTT TRBJ1-6 TRBV18 TRBD1 .
CASSEGLGEYF TGTGCCAGCAGTGAGGGCCTTGGGGAGTACTTC TRBJ2-7 TRBV6-1 . .
CASSQRRGREETQYF TGTGCCAGCAGCCAACGCAGGGGGCGCGAAGAGACCCAGTACTTC TRBJ2-5 TRBV3-1/TRBV3-2 TRBD1 once
CASSSGPGPGGNQPQHF TGTGCCAGCAGCTCAGGACCCGGACCGGGGGGGAATCAGCCCCAGCATTTT TRBJ1-5 TRBV6-2/TRBV6-3 . many
CASGPGQGNQPQHF TGTGCTAGTGGTCCTGGACAGGGCAATCAGCCCCAGCATTTT TRBJ1-5 TRBV12-5 TRBD1 .
CASSDPPNYGYTF TGTGCCAGCAGTGACCCGCCGAACTATGGCTACACCTTC TRBJ1-2 TRBV25-1 . once
CASRPTRQETQYF TGTGCCAGCAGACCGACCCGGCAAGAGACCCAGTACTTC TRBJ2-5 TRBV6-5 . .
CASSVSGRGHDNSPLHF TGTGCCAGCAGCGTAAGTGGCAGGGGGCACGATAATTCACCCCTCCACTTT TRBJ1-6 TRBV9 TRBD1 few
CASSQERGSVIYGYTF TGCGCCAGCAGCCAAGAGAGGGGCTCGGTTATCTATGGCTACACCTTC TRBJ1-2 TRBV4-3 . .